The 29 T cell receptor beta chains listed next were all sequenced from one sample in a study of shared clonotypes between healthy human individuals. Assay: immunoSEQ multiplex PCR; the TCRdb copy retains only in-frame clones and omits some. Here the sample spans around 690,000 clones, less than 95% being singletons. Input material: memory CD8+ T cells from PBMCs. Subset: CD45RO+ cells pooled with CCR7-negative TemRA cells. These receptors came from a man aged 18 to 30 in good health. Some clones in this sample may be carry-over from other donors' samples.

This chain joins TRBV4-2 and TRBJ1-5; D ambiguous. This CDR3 contains 13 residues. CDR1 and CDR2 from the germline V gene are LGHNA and YNFKEQ. Trimming took off 1 base at V and 4 bases at J, with 5 bases between the two ends. CDR3 DNA: TGTGCCAGCAGCCAAGGCAGGAATCAGCCCCAGCATTTT. Amino acid sequence: CASSQGRNQPQHF.

The chain employs TRBV28 and TRBJ1-5; tentatively, D is TRBD1 (5 bases). The V gene's germline CDR1 is MDHEN and CDR2 SYDVKM. With 3 bases removed from V and 1 base from J, the gap between germline ends came to 19 bases. The CDR3 has 18 amino acids. The CDR3 here is CASSLVGIQGTSNQPQHF. Written as DNA, the CDR3 is TGTGCCAGCAGTTTGGTGGGTATCCAGGGTACGAGCAATCAGCCCCAGCATTTT.

The rearrangement uses TRBV5-1 and TRBJ2-5, with D possibly matching TRBD1 (5 bases). Germline V CDR1 and CDR2: SGHRS, YFSETQ. This CDR3 comprises 15 residues. Trimming took off 0 bases at V and 5 bases at J, with 14 bases between the two ends. The CDR3 bases are TGCGCCAGCAGCTTGGGAAGGGGCTTCATTGAGACCCAGTACTTC. It is translated as CASSLGRGFIETQYF.

The V call is TRBV5-4, the J call TRBJ2-7; D possibly uses TRBD1 or TRBD2 (5 bases each). The CDR3 is 14 residues long. V was shortened by 4 bases and J by 4 bases, with 15 bases between the two germline ends. Germline CDR1 and CDR2: SGHNT and YYREEE (reference sequence). The chain's CDR3 is CASSIRGLRYEQYF. For the CDR3, the DNA is TGTGCCAGCAGCATACGGGGCCTGCGGTACGAGCAGTACTTC.

The chain links TRBV27 to TRBJ2-2, with TRBD2 identical over 14 bases. V was pared by 3 bases and J by 1 base, with 7 bases of the junction left unmatched. The CDR3 extends over 19 amino acids. Germline V gene data show CDR1 as MNHEY and CDR2 as SMNVEV (reference sequence). The CDR3 DNA reads as TGTGCCAGCAGTTTGGTCCCCGGACTAGCGGGAGGGAACACCGGGGAGCTGTTTTTT. Its translation: CASSLVPGLAGGNTGELFF.

The chain carries TRBV27 and TRBJ2-1, with 8 bases fitting TRBD2. Germline CDR1 and CDR2: MNHEY and SMNVEV (reference sequence). V shed 3 bases and J 10 bases; nucleotides not matched to a gene: 5. The CDR3 is 13 amino acids. DNA of the CDR3: TGTGCCAGCAGTTTTGGACTAGCTTGGGAGCAGTTCTTC. Encoded protein: CASSFGLAWEQFF.

This chain joins TRBV6-1 and TRBJ2-7; 8 nucleotides agree with TRBD1. V was pared by 3 bases and J by 2 bases, with 9 bases of the junction left unmatched. The CDR3 is 16 residues long. Germline assignment: CDR1 MNHNS and CDR2 SASEGT. CDR3 DNA sequence: TGTGCCAGCAGTGACCTAGGGACAGGAAGAACCTACGAGCAGTACTTC. It translates to CASSDLGTGRTYEQYF.

This clone was found a few times. The rearrangement links TRBV4-1 to TRBJ1-4; D uncertain. The CDR3 sequence is 14 residues long. Germline lookup yields CDR1 MGHRA and CDR2 YSYEKL. V was pared by 1 base and J by 11 bases, with 14 bases between. The CDR3 reads CASSQGTGFGKLFF. CDR3 sequence (DNA): TGCGCCAGCAGCCAAGGAACCGGGTTCGGGAAACTGTTTTTT.

The V gene is TRBV4-1, the J gene TRBJ2-7; no reliable D call. The CDR3 loop spans 14 amino acids. CDR1 and CDR2 from the germline V gene are MGHRA and YSYEKL. Trimming pared 1 base from V and 4 bases from J, leaving 11 bases between. This CDR3 is CASSQAAGSYEQYF. CDR3 nucleotides: TGCGCCAGCAGCCAAGCGGCAGGTTCATACGAGCAGTACTTC.

The chain couples TRBV29-1 to TRBJ2-1; 11 bases agree with TRBD2. The V gene's germline CDR1 is SQVTM and CDR2 ANQGSEA. The CDR3 totals 15 residues. The ends lost 2 bases at V and 5 bases at J; junction bases unmatched: 5. For the CDR3, the DNA is TGCAGCGTTGAACCGCTAGCGGGAGGCGACAATGAGCAGTTCTTC. It yields the protein CSVEPLAGGDNEQFF.

V usage is TRBV29-1 and J usage is TRBJ2-7, with D hard to call. The CDR3 is 13 amino acids. Trimming took off 7 bases at V and 2 bases at J, with 15 bases between the two ends. Germline CDR1 is SQVTM and CDR2 is ANQGSEA. The CDR3 region is CSATDTYPYEQYF. The CDR3 coding sequence is TGCAGCGCCACAGACACCTACCCCTACGAGCAGTACTTC.

In its sample, this clone was seen once. J is TRBJ2-1 and V is TRBV9, with a possible D match to TRBD2 (6 bases). Trimming removed 3 bases at V and 3 bases at J, with 13 bases between. This CDR3 comprises 15 residues. CDR1 SGDLS and CDR2 YYNGEE come from the germline V gene. The CDR3 protein is CASSANSGYYNEQFF. CDR3 bases: TGTGCCAGCAGCGCCAATAGCGGTTACTACAATGAGCAGTTCTTC.

The chain combines TRBV5-1 with TRBJ1-3, with TRBD1 identical over 7 bases. The CDR3 sequence is 18 residues long. J lost 0 bases, V lost 2 bases, and 11 bases had no gene match. Germline V lookup: CDR1 SGHRS, CDR2 YFSETQ. The CDR3 spells CASSLIPLGDSSGNTIYF. The CDR3 DNA follows: TGCGCCAGCAGCTTAATCCCCTTAGGGGACAGCTCTGGAAACACCATATATTTT.

This clone was seen at least ten times. V gene TRBV7-9 combines with J gene TRBJ2-3; 9 nucleotides agree with TRBD2. J lost 8 bases, V lost 4 bases, and 7 bases had no gene match. This CDR3 has 14 amino acids. The germline V gene encodes CDR1 SEHNR and CDR2 FQNEAQ (reference sequence). The CDR3 region is CASSYPELAGTQYF. DNA of the CDR3: TGTGCCAGCAGCTACCCCGAACTAGCGGGTACGCAGTATTTT. Combining the CDR3 with reference TRBV7-9 and TRBJ2-3 gives the whole variable domain DTGVSQNPRHKITKRGQNVTFRCDPISEHNRLYWYRQTLGQGPEFLTYFQNEAQLEKSRLLSDRFSAERPKGSFSTLEIQRTEQGDSAMYLCASSYPELAGTQYFGPGTRLTVL.

The chain recombines TRBV6-1 with TRBJ2-6; 7 bases are shared with TRBD1. V lost 4 bases and J lost 1; bases outside the gene matches: 4. Germline V gene lookup returns CDR1 MNHNS and CDR2 SASEGT. CDR3 length equals 16 residues. In DNA, the CDR3 is TGTGCCAGCAGTGCCGTCAGGGGGTCTGGGGCCAACGTCCTGACTTTC. It yields the protein CASSAVRGSGANVLTF.

The V and J genes are TRBV11-2 and TRBJ2-7, with D maybe TRBD2 (6 bases). CDR3 length: 12 amino acids. The V end was cut by 5 bases, the J end by 4 bases, with 9 bases between. Germline loops: CDR1 SGHAT, CDR2 FQNNGV. CDR3 in amino acids: CASSPGGYEQYF. The CDR3 nucleotides are TGTGCCAGCAGCCCCGGGGGTTACGAGCAGTACTTC.

The chain carries TRBV4-3 and TRBJ2-5, with 7 bases fitting TRBD2. Trimming at V came to 0 bases and at J to 0 bases, leaving 10 bases not matched to a gene. CDR1 and CDR2 (germline): LGHNA, YSLEER. The CDR3 runs to 18 residues. CDR3 amino acids: CASSQEWAGAAYQETQYF. The CDR3 bases are TGCGCCAGCAGCCAAGAATGGGCGGGAGCCGCTTACCAAGAGACCCAGTACTTC.

The chain is built from TRBV28 and TRBJ1-2; D uncertain. V lost 3 bases and J lost 7, with 24 bases in between. Germline-derived CDR1 and CDR2 are MDHEN and SYDVKM. This CDR3 has 17 residues. This CDR3 is CASSFLSMTKPFSGYTF. The CDR3 bases are TGTGCCAGCAGTTTTCTTAGCATGACCAAGCCGTTTAGTGGCTACACCTTC.

The rearrangement links TRBV2 to TRBJ2-3; TRBD2 matches 9 bases. The CDR3 is made up of 15 amino acids. The ends lost 5 bases at V and 1 base at J; junction bases unmatched: 4. Germline loops: CDR1 SNHLY, CDR2 FYNNEI. CDR3 DNA: TGTGCCAGCAGTCCGCGGGAGGGGGGCACAGATACGCAGTATTTT. Residues: CASSPREGGTDTQYF.

This chain uses TRBV27 with TRBJ2-7; 11 bases map to TRBD1. The CDR3 covers 16 residues. The germline V gene encodes CDR1 MNHEY and CDR2 SMNVEV (reference sequence). V lost 5 bases to trimming and J lost 2 bases; unmatched junction nucleotides: 8. This CDR3 reads CASSTGGQGDPYEQYF. The CDR3 nucleotides read TGTGCCAGCAGTACCGGGGGACAGGGGGATCCCTACGAGCAGTACTTC.

The genes are TRBV28 and TRBJ1-2; D unresolved. This CDR3 is 14 amino acids long. CDR1 MDHEN and CDR2 SYDVKM come from the germline V gene. V was cut by 8 bases and J by 2 bases, with 15 bases left in between. The CDR3 nucleotides are TGTGCCAGCTTCAGGTGGGATCAGAACTATGGCTACACCTTC. Residues: CASFRWDQNYGYTF.

J is TRBJ2-5 and V is TRBV2; TRBD1 matches 11 bases. V dropped 6 bases and J dropped 4; count of bases not matched to a gene: 4. The germline CDR1 and CDR2 sequences are SNHLY and FYNNEI. The CDR3 runs 14 residues. This CDR3 is CASSAGTGGETQYF. CDR3 in DNA: TGTGCCAGCAGCGCCGGGACAGGGGGAGAGACCCAGTACTTC. The entire variable domain, with the rest obtained from reference TRBV2 and TRBJ2-5, is as follows: EPEVTQTPSHQVTQMGQEVILRCVPISNHLYFYWYRQILGQKVEFLVSFYNNEISEKSEIFDDQFSVERPDGSNFTLKIRSTKLEDSAMYFCASSAGTGGETQYFGPGTRLLVL.

The chain links TRBV10-2 to TRBJ2-1; D remains unclear. The ends were cut back, 5 bases at V and 3 bases at J, with 8 bases in the middle. From germline, CDR1 is WSHSY and CDR2 SAAADI. CDR3 length: 13 amino acids. The CDR3 sequence is CASSNTDYNEQFF. CDR3 in DNA: TGCGCCAGCAGTAACACAGACTACAATGAGCAGTTCTTC.

The chain employs TRBV19 and TRBJ2-3, with D perhaps TRBD2 (5 bases). The ends were cut back, 3 bases at V and 6 bases at J, with 13 bases in the middle. CDR1 and CDR2 (germline): LNHDA, SQIVND (reference sequence). CDR3 length: 14 amino acids. DNA for the CDR3: TGTGCCAGTAGTATCAGCGGAGCAAGGGATACGCAGTATTTT. Encoded protein: CASSISGARDTQYF. Variable domain in full (rest from reference TRBV19 and TRBJ2-3): DGGITQSPKYLFRKEGQNVTLSCEQNLNHDAMYWYRQDPGQGLRLIYYSQIVNDFQKGDIAEGYSVSREKKESFPLTVTSAQKNPTAFYLCASSISGARDTQYFGPGTRLTVL.

V and J are TRBV6-1 and TRBJ2-1; D unclear. The CDR3 has 12 residues. The germline V gene encodes CDR1 MNHNS and CDR2 SASEGT. Trimming took off 3 bases at V and 10 bases at J, with 10 bases between the two ends. The chain's CDR3 is CASSDVILEQFF. In nucleotides, the CDR3 is TGTGCCAGCAGTGATGTAATCCTAGAGCAGTTCTTC.

The chain recombines TRBV7-9 with TRBJ2-7, with D perhaps matching TRBD1 (6 bases). Trimming took off 5 bases at V and 0 bases at J, with 8 bases between the two ends. This CDR3 has 13 residues. CDR1 and CDR2 (germline): SEHNR, FQNEAQ (reference sequence). This chain's CDR3 is CASSQDSSYEQYF. CDR3 coding DNA: TGTGCCAGCAGCCAGGACAGCTCCTACGAGCAGTACTTC.

The J gene is TRBJ2-7, the V gene TRBV6-5, with 10 bases that match TRBD2. CDR1 and CDR2 (germline): MNHEY, SVGAGI. The CDR3 spans 15 residues. The V gene end was trimmed by 8 bases and the J gene end by 3 bases; junction bases not matched to a gene: 10. CDR3 region: CASFHPLAGVYEQYF. The CDR3 DNA sequence: TGTGCCAGCTTTCACCCCCTAGCGGGAGTCTACGAGCAGTACTTC.

The V call is TRBV5-1, the J call TRBJ2-7; D is ambiguous. V dropped 1 base and J dropped 0 bases, with 5 bases sitting between them. The CDR3 loop spans 13 amino acids. CDR1 SGHRS and CDR2 YFSETQ come from the germline V gene. The CDR3 spells CASSLSPSYEQYF. In DNA, the CDR3 is TGCGCCAGCAGCTTGAGCCCCTCCTACGAGCAGTACTTC.

This rearrangement joins TRBV15 to TRBJ2-1, with D possibly TRBD1 on 6 matching bases. The CDR3 runs 14 residues. The germline V and J ends were trimmed by 3 bases and 9 bases, with 15 bases remaining between them. CDR1 LNHNV and CDR2 YYDKDF come from the germline V gene (reference sequence). As DNA, the CDR3 is TGTGCCACCAGCAGGGCCCCAAGGGGGAGTGAGCAGTTCTTC. It encodes CATSRAPRGSEQFF.